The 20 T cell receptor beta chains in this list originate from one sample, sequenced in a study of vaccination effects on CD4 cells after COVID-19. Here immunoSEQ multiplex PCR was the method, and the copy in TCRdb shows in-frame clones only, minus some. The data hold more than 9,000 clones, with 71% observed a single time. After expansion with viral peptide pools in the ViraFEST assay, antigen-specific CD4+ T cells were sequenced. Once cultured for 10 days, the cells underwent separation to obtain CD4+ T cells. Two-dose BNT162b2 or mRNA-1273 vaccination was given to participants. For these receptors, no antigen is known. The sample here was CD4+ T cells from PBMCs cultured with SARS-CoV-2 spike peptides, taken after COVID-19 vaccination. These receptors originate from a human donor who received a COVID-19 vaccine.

Here the CDR3 DNA reads TGTGCCAGCTCACCTCTGACTAGCGGAAGCACAGATACGCAGTATTTT. As protein: CASSPLTSGSTDTQYF. The genes are TRBV18 and TRBJ2-3, with 9 nucleotides matching TRBD2. CDR1 is KGHSH and CDR2 is LQKENI in the germline V gene. The CDR3 is 16 residues long. J was trimmed by 0 bases and V by 3 bases; bases with no gene match: 4. The full variable domain, its missing parts supplied by reference TRBV18 and TRBJ2-3, is NAGVMQNPRHLVRRRGQEARLRCSPMKGHSHVYWYRQLPEEGLKFMVYLQKENIIDESGMPKERFSAEFPKEGPSILRIQQVVRGDSAAYFCASSPLTSGSTDTQYFGPGTRLTVL.

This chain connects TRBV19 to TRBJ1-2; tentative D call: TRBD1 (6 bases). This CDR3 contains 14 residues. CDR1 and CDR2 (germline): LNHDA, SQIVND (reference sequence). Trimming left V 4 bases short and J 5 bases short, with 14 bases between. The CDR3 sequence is CASSRGRGSYGYTF. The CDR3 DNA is TGTGCCAGTAGTAGGGGCAGGGGCTCGTATGGCTACACCTTC.

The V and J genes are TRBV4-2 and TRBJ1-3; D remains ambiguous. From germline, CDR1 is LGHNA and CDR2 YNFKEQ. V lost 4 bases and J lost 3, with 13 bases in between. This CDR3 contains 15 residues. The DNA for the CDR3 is TGTGCCAGCAGCCCAGAGGGCGGGTATGGAAACACCATATATTTT. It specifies CASSPEGGYGNTIYF.

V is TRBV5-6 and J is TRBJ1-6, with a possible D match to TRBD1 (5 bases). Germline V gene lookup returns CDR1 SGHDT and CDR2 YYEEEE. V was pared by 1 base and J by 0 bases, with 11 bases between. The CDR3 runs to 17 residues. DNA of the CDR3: TGTGCCAGCAGCTTGTTTGGGGGGAGCTCCTATAATTCACCCCTCCACTTT. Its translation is CASSLFGGSSYNSPLHF.

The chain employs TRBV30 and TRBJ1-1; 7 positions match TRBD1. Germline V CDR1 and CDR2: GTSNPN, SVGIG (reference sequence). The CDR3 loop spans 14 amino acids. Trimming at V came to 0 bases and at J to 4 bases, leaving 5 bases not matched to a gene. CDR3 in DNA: TGTGCCTGGAGTGTTAAGGGGACAGTCACTGAAGCTTTCTTT. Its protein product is CAWSVKGTVTEAFF.

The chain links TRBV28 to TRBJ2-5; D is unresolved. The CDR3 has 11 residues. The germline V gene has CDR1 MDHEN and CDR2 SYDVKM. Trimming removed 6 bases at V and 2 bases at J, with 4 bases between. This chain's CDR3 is CASREQETQYF. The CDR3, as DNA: TGTGCCAGCAGGGAGCAAGAGACCCAGTACTTC.

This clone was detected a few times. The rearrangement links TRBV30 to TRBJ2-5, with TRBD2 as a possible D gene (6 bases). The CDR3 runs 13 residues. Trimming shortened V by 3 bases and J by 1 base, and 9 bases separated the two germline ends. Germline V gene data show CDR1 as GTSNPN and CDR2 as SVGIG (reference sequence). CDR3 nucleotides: TGTGCCTGGAGCGGGGGTCTCCAAGAGACCCAGTACTTC. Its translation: CAWSGGLQETQYF.

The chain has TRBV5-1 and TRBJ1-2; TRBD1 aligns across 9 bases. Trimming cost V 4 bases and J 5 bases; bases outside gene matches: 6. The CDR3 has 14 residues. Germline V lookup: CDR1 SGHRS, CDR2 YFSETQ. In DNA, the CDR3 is TGCGCCAGCAGCAAACCCGGGACAGGGTATGGCTACACCTTC. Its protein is CASSKPGTGYGYTF.

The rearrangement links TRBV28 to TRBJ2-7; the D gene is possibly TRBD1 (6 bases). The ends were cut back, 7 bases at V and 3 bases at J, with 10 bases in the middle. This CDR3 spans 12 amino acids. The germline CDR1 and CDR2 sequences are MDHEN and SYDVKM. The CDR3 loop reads CASNGGLYEQYF. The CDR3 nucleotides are TGTGCCAGCAATGGGGGCCTCTACGAGCAGTACTTC. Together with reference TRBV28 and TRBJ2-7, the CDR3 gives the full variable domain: DVKVTQSSRYLVKRTGEKVFLECVQDMDHENMFWYRQDPGLGLRLIYFSYDVKMKEKGDIPEGYSVSREKKERFSLILESASTNQTSMYLCASNGGLYEQYFGPGTRLTVT.

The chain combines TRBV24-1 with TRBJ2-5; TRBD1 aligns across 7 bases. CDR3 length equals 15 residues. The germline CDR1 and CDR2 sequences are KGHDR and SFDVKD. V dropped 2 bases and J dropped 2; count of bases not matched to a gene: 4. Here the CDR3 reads CATSDSTGAQETQYF. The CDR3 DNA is TGTGCCACCAGTGATTCTACAGGGGCGCAAGAGACCCAGTACTTC.

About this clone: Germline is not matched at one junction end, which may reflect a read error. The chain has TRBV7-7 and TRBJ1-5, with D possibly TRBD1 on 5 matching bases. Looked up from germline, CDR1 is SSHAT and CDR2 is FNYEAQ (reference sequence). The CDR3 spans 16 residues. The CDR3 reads CASSFLRGNGNQPQHF. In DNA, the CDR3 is TGTGCTAGCAGCTTTTTACGGGGGAATGGGAATCAGCCCCAGCATTTT.

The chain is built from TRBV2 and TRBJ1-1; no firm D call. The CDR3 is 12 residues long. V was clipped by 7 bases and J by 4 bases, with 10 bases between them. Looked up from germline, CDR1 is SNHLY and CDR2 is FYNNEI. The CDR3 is CASTREGTEAFF. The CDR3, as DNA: TGTGCCAGCACGCGGGAGGGCACTGAAGCTTTCTTT.

CDR3 amino acids: CAWSRNPRAKNIQYF. In nucleotides, the CDR3 is TGTGCCTGGAGTAGGAACCCGAGAGCGAAAAACATTCAGTACTTC. The chain couples TRBV30 to TRBJ2-4; D is unclear. The ends were cut back, 2 bases at V and 4 bases at J, with 15 bases in the middle. Germline lookup yields CDR1 GTSNPN and CDR2 SVGIG (reference sequence). CDR3 length: 15 amino acids.

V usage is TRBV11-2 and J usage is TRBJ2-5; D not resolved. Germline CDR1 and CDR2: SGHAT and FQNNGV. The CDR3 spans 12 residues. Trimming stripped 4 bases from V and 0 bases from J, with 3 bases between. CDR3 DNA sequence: TGTGCCAGCAGCTCGTACCAAGAGACCCAGTACTTC. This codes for CASSSYQETQYF.

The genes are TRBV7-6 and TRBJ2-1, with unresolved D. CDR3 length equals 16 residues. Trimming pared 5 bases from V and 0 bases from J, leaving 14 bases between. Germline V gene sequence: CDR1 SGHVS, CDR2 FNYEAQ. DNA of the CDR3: TGTGCCAGCAGCCCCGGAGCCACGAGCTCCTACAATGAGCAGTTCTTC. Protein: CASSPGATSSYNEQFF.

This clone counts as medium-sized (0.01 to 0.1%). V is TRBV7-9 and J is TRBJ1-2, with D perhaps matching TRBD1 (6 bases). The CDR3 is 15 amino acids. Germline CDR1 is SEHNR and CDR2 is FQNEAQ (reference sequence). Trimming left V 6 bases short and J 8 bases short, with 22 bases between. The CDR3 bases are TGTGCCAGCAGTTATACACAGGGTTCTCTTTCCGGCTACACCTTC. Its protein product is CASSYTQGSLSGYTF. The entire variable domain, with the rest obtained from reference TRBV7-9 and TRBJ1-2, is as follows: DTGVSQNPRHKITKRGQNVTFRCDPISEHNRLYWYRQTLGQGPEFLTYFQNEAQLEKSRLLSDRFSAERPKGSFSTLEIQRTEQGDSAMYLCASSYTQGSLSGYTFGSGTRLTVV.

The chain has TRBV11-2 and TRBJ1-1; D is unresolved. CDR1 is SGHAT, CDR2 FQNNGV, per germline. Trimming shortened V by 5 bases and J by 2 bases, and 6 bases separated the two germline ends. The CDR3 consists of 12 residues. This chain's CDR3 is CASSVANTEAFF. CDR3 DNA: TGTGCCAGCAGCGTAGCCAACACTGAAGCTTTCTTT.

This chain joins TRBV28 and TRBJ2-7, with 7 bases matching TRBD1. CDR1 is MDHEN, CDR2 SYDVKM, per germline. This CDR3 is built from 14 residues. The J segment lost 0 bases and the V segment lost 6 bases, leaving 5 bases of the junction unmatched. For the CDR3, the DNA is TGTGCCAGCAGAACGGGACAGCCCTCCTACGAGCAGTACTTC. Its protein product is CASRTGQPSYEQYF.

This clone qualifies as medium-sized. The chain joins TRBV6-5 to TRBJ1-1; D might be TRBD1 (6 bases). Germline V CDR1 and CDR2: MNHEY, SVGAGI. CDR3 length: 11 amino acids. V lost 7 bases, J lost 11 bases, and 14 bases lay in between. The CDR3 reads CASTRDMGAFF. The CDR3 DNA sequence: TGTGCCAGCACAAGGGACATGGGTGCTTTCTTT.

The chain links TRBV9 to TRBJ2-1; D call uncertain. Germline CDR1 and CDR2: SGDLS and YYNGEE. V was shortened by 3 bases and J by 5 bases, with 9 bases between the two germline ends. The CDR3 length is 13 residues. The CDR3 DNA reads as TGTGCCAGCAGCGCCGGCCCTAACAATGAGCAGTTCTTC. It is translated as CASSAGPNNEQFF. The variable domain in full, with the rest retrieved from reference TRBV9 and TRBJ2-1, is DSGVTQTPKHLITATGQRVTLRCSPRSGDLSVYWYQQSLDQGLQFLIQYYNGEERAKGNILERFSAQQFPDLHSELNLSSLELGDSALYFCASSAGPNNEQFFGPGTRLTVL.